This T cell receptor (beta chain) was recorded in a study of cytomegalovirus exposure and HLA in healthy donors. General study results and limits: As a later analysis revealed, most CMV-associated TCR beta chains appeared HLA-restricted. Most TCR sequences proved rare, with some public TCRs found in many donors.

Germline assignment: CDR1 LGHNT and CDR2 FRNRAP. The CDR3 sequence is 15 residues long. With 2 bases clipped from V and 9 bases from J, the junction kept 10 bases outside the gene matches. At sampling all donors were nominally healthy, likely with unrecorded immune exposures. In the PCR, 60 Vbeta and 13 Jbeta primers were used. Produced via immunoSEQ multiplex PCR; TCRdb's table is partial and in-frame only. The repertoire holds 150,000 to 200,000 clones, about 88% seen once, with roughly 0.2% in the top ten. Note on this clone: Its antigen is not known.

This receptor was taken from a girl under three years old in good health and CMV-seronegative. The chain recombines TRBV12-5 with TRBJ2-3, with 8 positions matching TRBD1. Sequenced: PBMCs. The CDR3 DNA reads TGTGCTAGTGGTTTGTACCTACAGGGGGTGGGCACGCAGTATTTT. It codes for CASGLYLQGVGTQYF.